This TCR beta chain was observed in a study of cytomegalovirus exposure and HLA in healthy donors. Findings and caveats of the study: Specificity for CMV antigens was confirmed in vitro for a few of the CMV-associated chains. In a later analysis, V- and J-gene trimming of beta chains associated with a DCLRE1C missense variant, replicated independently. A later analysis found most CMV-associated TCR beta chains apparently HLA-restricted.

Trimming removed 5 bases from V and 1 base from J; junction bases left unmatched: 6. Germline V gene data show CDR1 as SGHKS and CDR2 as YYEKEE (reference sequence). The length of the CDR3 is 14 residues. The study ran its PCR with 60 Vbeta and 13 Jbeta primers. Using immunoSEQ multiplex PCR, the repertoire was profiled, and TCRdb retains in-frame clones only, with some absent. The data show 95,000 to 150,000 clones, around 80% seen once. As regards this clone: Its antigen is not known.

The TCR comes from a man aged 30 to 39 in good health and CMV-seropositive. The chain employs TRBV5-5 and TRBJ2-7, with 7 bases aligning to TRBD1. Sequences were obtained from PBMCs. The chain's CDR3 is CASRTPGQSYEQYF. CDR3 sequence (DNA): TGTGCCAGCAGAACCCCGGGACAGTCCTACGAGCAGTACTTC.